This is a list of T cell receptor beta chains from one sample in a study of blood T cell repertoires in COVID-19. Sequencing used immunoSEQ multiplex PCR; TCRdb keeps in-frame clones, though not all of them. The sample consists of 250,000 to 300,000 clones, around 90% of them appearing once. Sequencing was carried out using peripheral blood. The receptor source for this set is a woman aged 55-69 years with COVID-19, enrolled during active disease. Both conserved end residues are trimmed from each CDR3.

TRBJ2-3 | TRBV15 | ATTLAGGTDTQY
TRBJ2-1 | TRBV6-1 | ASSEGTLGLAGDEQF
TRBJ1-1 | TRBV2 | AREEMNTEAF
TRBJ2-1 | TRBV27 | ASSFLAGENEQF
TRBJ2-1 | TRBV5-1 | ASSLGTSGTNEQF
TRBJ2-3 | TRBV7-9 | ASSLTGSDTQY
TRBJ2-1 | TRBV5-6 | ASGLRTGGLNEQF
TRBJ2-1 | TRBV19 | ASSIPGGPDDEQF
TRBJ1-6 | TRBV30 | AWRTGTVNSPLH
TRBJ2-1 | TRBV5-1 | ASSLGGGSYNEQF
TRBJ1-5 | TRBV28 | ASSLAGIGNQPQH
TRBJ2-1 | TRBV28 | ASSLPDRAQF
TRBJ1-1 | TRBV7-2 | ASSSRPPVDRANTEAF
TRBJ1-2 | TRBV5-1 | ASSFVQSYGYT
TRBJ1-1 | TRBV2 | ASSAAQYNTEAF
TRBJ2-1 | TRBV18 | ASSPSAGGPGNEQF
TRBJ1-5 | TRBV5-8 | ANGNPGQGSNQPQH
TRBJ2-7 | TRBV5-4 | ASSLLQGGPYEQY
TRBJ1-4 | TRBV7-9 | ASSLRGQSNEKLF
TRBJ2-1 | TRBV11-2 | ASSRRGTRQSNEQF
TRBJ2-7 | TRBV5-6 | ASSLVNYEQY
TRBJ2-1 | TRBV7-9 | ASSGGKMSSYNEQF
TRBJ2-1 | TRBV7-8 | ASSSFGRVSDEQF
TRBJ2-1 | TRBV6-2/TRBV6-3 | ASSALAGGPGEQF
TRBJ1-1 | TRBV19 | ASSKWGDPNTEAF
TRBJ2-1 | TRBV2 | ASRQPQGEQF
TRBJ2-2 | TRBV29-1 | SVGPSGVPGELF
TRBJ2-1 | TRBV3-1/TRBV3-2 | ASSQVQGGNEQF
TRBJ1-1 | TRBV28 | ASSPSGQGGTEAF
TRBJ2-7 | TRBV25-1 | ASSEWSGYEQY
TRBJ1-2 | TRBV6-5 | ASSYSMQGWSYGYT
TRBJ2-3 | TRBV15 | ATSSGSVADTQY
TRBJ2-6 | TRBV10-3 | AIRKGQGSSGANVLT
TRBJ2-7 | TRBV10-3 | ATQSWSDEQY
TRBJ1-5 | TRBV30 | AWRETDYSNQPQH
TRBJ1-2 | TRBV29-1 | SVRGTWGYT
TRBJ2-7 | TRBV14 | ASSLRTGTYEQY
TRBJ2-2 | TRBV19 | ASSRYRTQNTGELF
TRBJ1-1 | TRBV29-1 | SVDRGHPNTEAF
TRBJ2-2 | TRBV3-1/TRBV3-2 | ASRLTWGRLTGELF
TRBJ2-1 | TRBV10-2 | ASSESRLAGIDEQF
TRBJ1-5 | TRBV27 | ASSTGQALGGPQH
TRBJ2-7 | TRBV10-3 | AISILRGGGAAPYEQY
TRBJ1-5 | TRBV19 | ASTRGQGPQPQH
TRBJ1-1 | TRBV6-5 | ASKRGTPNTEAF
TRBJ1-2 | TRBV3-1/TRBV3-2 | ASSQELNSYGYT
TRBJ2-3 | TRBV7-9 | ASSLDGLGLDTQY